This is a list of T cell receptor beta chains from one sample in a study of PD-L1 blockade in urothelial cancer. The data were produced by immunoSEQ multiplex PCR, yet TCRdb's version contains in-frame clones alone and is incomplete. The sample has around 53,000 clones, roughly 88% seen once. This sample comprised PBMCs, obtained around atezolizumab (anti-PD-L1) treatment. The receptors here all came from a man aged 50-60 years with urothelial cancer. The CDR3 runs from the conserved cysteine through the conserved F or W. A D gene is named only where the DNA matches it firmly. Clone size appears in some rows only: once, few, many, or a class for an expanded clone.

v_call,clone_size,j_call,d_call,cdr3_aa,cdr3_nt
TRBV27,NA,TRBJ2-5,NA,CASNPGAETQYF,TGTGCCAGCAACCCAGGGGCCGAGACCCAGTACTTC
TRBV6-5,NA,TRBJ1-1,NA,CASTNRMNTEAFF,TGTGCCAGCACTAACCGTATGAACACTGAAGCTTTCTTT
TRBV5-1,NA,TRBJ2-5,NA,CASSLSGLSGQETQYF,TGCGCCAGCAGCTTGTCTGGACTCTCCGGACAAGAGACCCAGTACTTC
TRBV6-4,NA,TRBJ2-1,TRBD2,CASKGTSGNNEQFF,TGTGCCAGCAAAGGGACTAGCGGTAATAATGAGCAGTTCTTC
TRBV7-6,NA,TRBJ2-7,TRBD2,CASSLAVGLAYEQYF,TGTGCCAGCAGCTTAGCGGTGGGACTAGCCTACGAGCAGTACTTC
TRBV6-5,NA,TRBJ2-3,TRBD1,CASSSGTGVGADTQYF,TGTGCCAGCAGTTCCGGGACAGGGGTAGGGGCAGATACGCAGTATTTT
TRBV29-1,NA,TRBJ2-1,TRBD2,CSVASGGSYNEQFF,TGCAGCGTTGCAAGCGGGGGGTCTTACAATGAGCAGTTCTTC
TRBV9,NA,TRBJ2-1,NA,CASSVSGTPYNEQFF,TGTGCCAGCAGCGTATCCGGGACTCCCTACAATGAGCAGTTCTTC
TRBV19,NA,TRBJ2-7,TRBD1,CASSKPGQGAYEQYF,TGTGCCAGTAGTAAACCGGGACAGGGTGCCTACGAGCAGTACTTC
TRBV7-3,NA,TRBJ1-4,NA,CASSFSPGEKLFF,TGTGCCAGCAGCTTCTCCCCGGGGGAAAAACTGTTTTTT
TRBV28,NA,TRBJ2-3,NA,CASISPGVIDTQYF,TGTGCCAGTATTTCACCGGGAGTCATAGATACGCAGTATTTT
TRBV6-1,NA,TRBJ2-7,TRBD1,CASSATGETYEQYF,TGTGCCAGCAGTGCCACAGGGGAGACCTACGAGCAGTACTTC
TRBV6-4,NA,TRBJ2-3,TRBD2,CASSSTSGGADTQYF,TGTGCCAGCAGCTCGACTAGCGGGGGGGCAGATACGCAGTATTTT
TRBV29-1,NA,TRBJ1-1,NA,CSADGPAGTEAFF,TGCAGCGCCGACGGACCGGCGGGCACTGAAGCTTTCTTT
TRBV9,NA,TRBJ2-7,NA,CASSVGGRSYEQYF,TGTGCCAGCAGCGTAGGAGGGCGCTCCTACGAGCAGTACTTC
TRBV10-1,NA,TRBJ2-3,TRBD1,CASSEQTGKTTDTQYF,TGCGCCAGCAGTGAACAGACAGGGAAAACAACAGATACGCAGTATTTT
TRBV5-1,NA,TRBJ1-4,NA,CASSPNSGRTNEKLFF,TGCGCCAGCAGCCCGAATTCGGGGAGGACTAATGAAAAACTGTTTTTT
TRBV19,NA,TRBJ1-5,NA,CASIREANGQPQHF,TGTGCCAGTATTAGGGAGGCCAACGGTCAGCCCCAGCATTTT
TRBV5-1,NA,TRBJ2-7,NA,CASSLCQSRGARYEQYF,TGCGCCAGCAGCTTGTGCCAATCCAGGGGGGCCCGTTACGAGCAGTACTTC
TRBV27,few,TRBJ2-2,NA,CASSLPYTGELFF,TGTGCCAGCAGTTTACCCTACACCGGGGAGCTGTTTTTT
TRBV19,NA,TRBJ1-1,TRBD1,CASSIPGQGNTEAFF,TGTGCCAGTAGTATTCCGGGACAGGGGAACACTGAAGCTTTCTTT
TRBV29-1,NA,TRBJ2-2,NA,CSVEGGSGELFF,TGCAGCGTTGAGGGGGGAAGTGGGGAGCTGTTTTTT
TRBV5-4,NA,TRBJ2-1,TRBD1,CASSSKQGAREQFF,TGTGCCAGCAGCTCCAAACAGGGGGCCCGCGAGCAGTTCTTC
TRBV5-4,NA,TRBJ2-3,TRBD1,CASSTPSGQGPDTQYF,TGTGCCAGCAGTACCCCGTCGGGACAGGGGCCAGATACGCAGTATTTT
TRBV5-6,NA,TRBJ1-2,TRBD1,CASSTRTGGYGYTF,TGTGCCAGCAGCACTCGGACAGGGGGCTATGGCTACACCTTC
TRBV7-9,NA,TRBJ2-1,NA,CASSLGGGNEQFF,TGTGCCAGCAGCTTAGGTGGGGGGAATGAGCAGTTCTTC
TRBV5-1,NA,TRBJ1-4,NA,CASSLGTNAEKLFF,TGCGCCAGCAGCTTAGGGACTAACGCCGAAAAACTGTTTTTT
TRBV6-5,NA,TRBJ2-7,TRBD2,CASSSSGGAIYEQYF,TGTGCCAGCAGCTCTAGCGGGGGGGCGATCTACGAGCAGTACTTC
TRBV10-2,NA,TRBJ2-7,TRBD2,CASRPSGGPYEQYF,TGCGCCAGCAGACCTAGCGGGGGCCCCTACGAGCAGTACTTC
TRBV7-9,NA,TRBJ1-5,TRBD1,CASSEQGNSNQPQHF,TGTGCCAGCAGCGAACAGGGGAATAGCAATCAGCCCCAGCATTTT
TRBV28,once,TRBJ2-7,NA,CASWGTHKREQYF,TGTGCCAGCTGGGGGACACATAAGAGGGAGCAGTACTTC
TRBV28,few,TRBJ2-3,TRBD2,CASSETSGPGRDTQYF,TGTGCCAGCAGTGAAACTAGCGGACCAGGCAGAGATACGCAGTATTTT
TRBV29-1,NA,TRBJ1-5,NA,CSVEEGPNQPQHF,TGCAGCGTTGAAGAGGGCCCCAATCAGCCCCAGCATTTT
TRBV7-9,NA,TRBJ2-1,NA,CASSAEYNEQFF,TGTGCCAGCAGTGCAGAATACAATGAGCAGTTCTTC
TRBV7-2,NA,TRBJ2-1,NA,CASSLGRITYNEQFF,TGTGCCAGCAGCTTAGGGAGGATTACGTACAATGAGCAGTTCTTC
TRBV11-2,once,TRBJ2-4,TRBD1,CASSLGDRSGNIQYF,TGTGCCAGCAGCTTAGGGGACAGATCAGGAAACATTCAGTACTTC
TRBV5-1,NA,TRBJ2-7,NA,CASSLRGDEQYF,TGCGCCAGCAGCTTGCGCGGGGACGAGCAGTACTTC
TRBV9,NA,TRBJ2-3,TRBD1,CASSPEDRLDTQYF,TGTGCCAGCAGCCCCGAGGACAGGCTCGATACGCAGTATTTT
TRBV15,NA,TRBJ2-1,NA,CATSRTGSYNEQFF,TGTGCCACCAGCAGAACAGGGAGTTACAATGAGCAGTTCTTC
TRBV18,NA,TRBJ2-7,TRBD1,CASSPQGAVYEQYF,TGTGCCAGCTCACCACAGGGGGCTGTCTACGAGCAGTACTTC
TRBV18,NA,TRBJ1-4,TRBD1,CASSRSGTGTLANEKLFF,TGTGCCAGCTCACGGTCCGGGACAGGGACCCTGGCTAATGAAAAACTGTTTTTT
TRBV27,NA,TRBJ2-7,NA,CASSLGGGELEYEQYF,TGTGCCAGCAGTTTAGGTGGGGGCGAACTAGAATACGAGCAGTACTTC
TRBV7-8,NA,TRBJ2-7,TRBD1,CASSTQGGRPYEQYF,TGTGCCAGCAGCACACAGGGGGGCCGGCCCTACGAGCAGTACTTC
TRBV7-2,once,TRBJ2-7,TRBD1,CASSLDRASYEQYF,TGTGCCAGCAGCCTTGACAGGGCCTCCTACGAGCAGTACTTC
TRBV13,NA,TRBJ1-5,NA,CASSLISGPEPQHF,TGTGCCAGCAGCTTAATTTCAGGGCCGGAGCCCCAGCATTTT
TRBV5-1,NA,TRBJ1-1,NA,CASSSTGGRQNTEAFF,TGCGCCAGCAGCTCAACCGGGGGACGGCAGAACACTGAAGCTTTCTTT
TRBV9,NA,TRBJ2-5,TRBD2,CASSVGISGGASETQYF,TGTGCCAGCAGCGTAGGTATAAGCGGGGGGGCATCTGAGACCCAGTACTTC
TRBV7-6,NA,TRBJ2-7,NA,CASSAEAAAGYEQYF,TGTGCCAGCAGCGCGGAGGCGGCGGCTGGGTACGAGCAGTACTTC
TRBV27,NA,TRBJ2-2,TRBD1,CASGTGAPTGELFF,TGTGCCAGCGGGACAGGGGCACCCACCGGGGAGCTGTTTTTT
TRBV29-1,few,TRBJ2-7,TRBD1,CSVPGQGVSYEQYF,TGCAGCGTTCCGGGACAGGGGGTGTCCTACGAGCAGTACTTC
TRBV7-2,NA,TRBJ2-7,NA,CASSLGGAGHEQYF,TGTGCCAGCAGCTTGGGGGGGGCAGGGCACGAGCAGTACTTC
TRBV5-5,NA,TRBJ2-3,NA,CASSFDSRTDTQYF,TGTGCCAGCAGCTTTGACTCGCGCACAGATACGCAGTATTTT
TRBV9,few,TRBJ2-5,NA,CASSDSGLLGETQYF,TGTGCCAGCAGCGACTCAGGACTCCTGGGGGAGACCCAGTACTTC
TRBV9,NA,TRBJ2-1,TRBD1,CASSVGDRGNNEQFF,TGTGCCAGCAGCGTCGGAGACAGGGGTAACAATGAGCAGTTCTTC
TRBV7-9,NA,TRBJ2-7,TRBD2,CASSPRTSGRSYEQYF,TGTGCCAGCAGCCCTCGGACTAGCGGTAGATCCTACGAGCAGTACTTC